This TCR beta chain derives from a study of PD-1 blockade in classical Hodgkin lymphoma. A remark on this clone: Its antigen is unknown.

Stated time point: cycle 4 day 1 (C4D1), after five to seven weeks of nivolumab. Each patient experienced a relapse that followed autologous stem cell transplantation, and brentuximab vedotin exposure varied. Study-wide results and caveats: CD4+ but not CD8+ TCR diversity rose significantly by C4D1.

Germline V gene data show CDR1 as MNHEY and CDR2 as SVGAGI. V was shortened by 2 bases and J by 4 bases, with 9 bases between the two germline ends. The CDR3 spans 13 residues. TCRdb's table, derived via immunoSEQ multiplex PCR, lists solely in-frame clones and lacks some. The sample has about 41,000 clones, around 69% seen once; the top ten hold under 3%. The V and J genes are TRBV6-5 and TRBJ2-7, with D hard to call. The specimen comprised peripheral blood mononuclear cells (PBMCs), sampled before the fourth cycle of nivolumab. This sequence was found in a human donor with classical Hodgkin lymphoma. The CDR3 reads CASSYASGYEQYF. CDR3 DNA sequence: TGTGCCAGCAGTTACGCTTCAGGATACGAGCAGTACTTC.